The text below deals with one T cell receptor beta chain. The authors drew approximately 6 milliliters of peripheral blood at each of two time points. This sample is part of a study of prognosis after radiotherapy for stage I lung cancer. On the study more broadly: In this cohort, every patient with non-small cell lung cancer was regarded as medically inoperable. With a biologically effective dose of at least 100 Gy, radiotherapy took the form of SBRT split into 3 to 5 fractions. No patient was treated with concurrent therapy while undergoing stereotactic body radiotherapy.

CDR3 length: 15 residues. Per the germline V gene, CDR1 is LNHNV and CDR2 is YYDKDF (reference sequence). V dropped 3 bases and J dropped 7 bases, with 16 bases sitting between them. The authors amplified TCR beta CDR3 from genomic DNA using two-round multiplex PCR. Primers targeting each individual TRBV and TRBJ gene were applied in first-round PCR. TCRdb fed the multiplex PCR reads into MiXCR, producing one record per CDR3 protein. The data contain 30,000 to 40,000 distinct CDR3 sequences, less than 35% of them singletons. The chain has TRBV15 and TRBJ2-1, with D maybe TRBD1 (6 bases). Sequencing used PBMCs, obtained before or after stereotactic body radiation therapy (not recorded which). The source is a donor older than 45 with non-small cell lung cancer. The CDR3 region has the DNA TGTGCCACCAGCAGTGGTTTCGGGCAGGGGAATGAGCAGTTCTTC. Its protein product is CATSSGFGQGNEQFF.